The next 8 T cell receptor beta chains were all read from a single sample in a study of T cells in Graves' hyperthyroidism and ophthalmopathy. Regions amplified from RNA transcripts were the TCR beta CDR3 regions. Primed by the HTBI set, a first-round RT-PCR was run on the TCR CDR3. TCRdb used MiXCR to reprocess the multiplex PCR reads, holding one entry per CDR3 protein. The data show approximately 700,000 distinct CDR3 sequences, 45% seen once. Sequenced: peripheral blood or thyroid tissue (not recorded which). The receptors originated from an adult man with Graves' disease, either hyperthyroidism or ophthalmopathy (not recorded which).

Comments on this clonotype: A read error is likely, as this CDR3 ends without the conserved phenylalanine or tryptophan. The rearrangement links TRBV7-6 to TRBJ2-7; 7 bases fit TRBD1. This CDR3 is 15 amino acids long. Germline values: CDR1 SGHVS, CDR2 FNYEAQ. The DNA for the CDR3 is TGCGCCAGCAGCCACGCTCCGGGACAGAGCCTCGAGCAGTACCTC. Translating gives CASSHAPGQSLEQYL.

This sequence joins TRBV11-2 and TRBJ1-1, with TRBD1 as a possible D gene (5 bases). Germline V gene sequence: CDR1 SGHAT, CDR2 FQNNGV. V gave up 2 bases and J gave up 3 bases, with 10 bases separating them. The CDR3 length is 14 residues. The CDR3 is CASSLQGEHTEAFF. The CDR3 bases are TGTGCCAGCAGCTTACAGGGTGAGCACACTGAAGCTTTCTTT.

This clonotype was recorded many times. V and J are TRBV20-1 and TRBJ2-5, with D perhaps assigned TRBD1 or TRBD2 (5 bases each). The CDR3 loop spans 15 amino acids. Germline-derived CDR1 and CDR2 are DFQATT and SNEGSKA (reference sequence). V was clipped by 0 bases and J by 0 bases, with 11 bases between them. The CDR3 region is CSARDGGAYQETQYF. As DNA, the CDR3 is TGCAGTGCTAGAGATGGGGGAGCATACCAAGAGACCCAGTACTTC.

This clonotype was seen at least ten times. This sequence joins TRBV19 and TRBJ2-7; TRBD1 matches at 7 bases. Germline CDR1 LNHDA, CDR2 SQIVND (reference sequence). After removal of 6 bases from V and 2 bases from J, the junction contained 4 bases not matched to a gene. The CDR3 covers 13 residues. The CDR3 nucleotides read TGTGCCAGTAGCCCAGGGGGAACCTACGAGCAGTACTTC. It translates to CASSPGGTYEQYF.

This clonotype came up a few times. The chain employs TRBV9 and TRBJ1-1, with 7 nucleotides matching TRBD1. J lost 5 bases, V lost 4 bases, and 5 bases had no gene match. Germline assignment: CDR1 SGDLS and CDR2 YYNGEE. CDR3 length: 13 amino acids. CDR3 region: CASSRTTGTEAFF. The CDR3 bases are TGTGCCAGCAGCCGTACGACAGGGACTGAAGCTTTCTTT.

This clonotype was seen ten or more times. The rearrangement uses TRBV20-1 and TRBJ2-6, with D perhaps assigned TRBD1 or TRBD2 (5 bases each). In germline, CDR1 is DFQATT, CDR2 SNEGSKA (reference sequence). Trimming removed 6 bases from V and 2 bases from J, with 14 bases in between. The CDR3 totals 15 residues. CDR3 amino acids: CSAPPQGAGANVLTF. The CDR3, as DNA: TGCAGTGCGCCGCCCCAGGGAGCTGGGGCCAACGTCCTGACTTTC.

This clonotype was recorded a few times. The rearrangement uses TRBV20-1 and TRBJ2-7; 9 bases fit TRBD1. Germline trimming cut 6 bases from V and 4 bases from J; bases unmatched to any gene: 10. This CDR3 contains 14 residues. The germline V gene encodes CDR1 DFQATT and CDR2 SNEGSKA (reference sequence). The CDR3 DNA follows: TGCAGTGCCAAAAGAACAGGGGGCCGGTACGAGCAGTACTTC. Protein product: CSAKRTGGRYEQYF.

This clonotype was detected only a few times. The CDR3 nucleotides read TGCGCCAGCAGGCTCCCCCGGACAGGGGCTAACTCTGGGGCCAACGTCCTGACTTTC. Encoded protein: CASRLPRTGANSGANVLTF. The rearrangement links TRBV5-1 to TRBJ2-6; 9 bases line up with TRBD1. After removal of 5 bases from V and 0 bases from J, the junction contained 12 bases not matched to a gene. The germline gives CDR1 SGHRS, CDR2 YFSETQ. The CDR3 totals 19 residues.